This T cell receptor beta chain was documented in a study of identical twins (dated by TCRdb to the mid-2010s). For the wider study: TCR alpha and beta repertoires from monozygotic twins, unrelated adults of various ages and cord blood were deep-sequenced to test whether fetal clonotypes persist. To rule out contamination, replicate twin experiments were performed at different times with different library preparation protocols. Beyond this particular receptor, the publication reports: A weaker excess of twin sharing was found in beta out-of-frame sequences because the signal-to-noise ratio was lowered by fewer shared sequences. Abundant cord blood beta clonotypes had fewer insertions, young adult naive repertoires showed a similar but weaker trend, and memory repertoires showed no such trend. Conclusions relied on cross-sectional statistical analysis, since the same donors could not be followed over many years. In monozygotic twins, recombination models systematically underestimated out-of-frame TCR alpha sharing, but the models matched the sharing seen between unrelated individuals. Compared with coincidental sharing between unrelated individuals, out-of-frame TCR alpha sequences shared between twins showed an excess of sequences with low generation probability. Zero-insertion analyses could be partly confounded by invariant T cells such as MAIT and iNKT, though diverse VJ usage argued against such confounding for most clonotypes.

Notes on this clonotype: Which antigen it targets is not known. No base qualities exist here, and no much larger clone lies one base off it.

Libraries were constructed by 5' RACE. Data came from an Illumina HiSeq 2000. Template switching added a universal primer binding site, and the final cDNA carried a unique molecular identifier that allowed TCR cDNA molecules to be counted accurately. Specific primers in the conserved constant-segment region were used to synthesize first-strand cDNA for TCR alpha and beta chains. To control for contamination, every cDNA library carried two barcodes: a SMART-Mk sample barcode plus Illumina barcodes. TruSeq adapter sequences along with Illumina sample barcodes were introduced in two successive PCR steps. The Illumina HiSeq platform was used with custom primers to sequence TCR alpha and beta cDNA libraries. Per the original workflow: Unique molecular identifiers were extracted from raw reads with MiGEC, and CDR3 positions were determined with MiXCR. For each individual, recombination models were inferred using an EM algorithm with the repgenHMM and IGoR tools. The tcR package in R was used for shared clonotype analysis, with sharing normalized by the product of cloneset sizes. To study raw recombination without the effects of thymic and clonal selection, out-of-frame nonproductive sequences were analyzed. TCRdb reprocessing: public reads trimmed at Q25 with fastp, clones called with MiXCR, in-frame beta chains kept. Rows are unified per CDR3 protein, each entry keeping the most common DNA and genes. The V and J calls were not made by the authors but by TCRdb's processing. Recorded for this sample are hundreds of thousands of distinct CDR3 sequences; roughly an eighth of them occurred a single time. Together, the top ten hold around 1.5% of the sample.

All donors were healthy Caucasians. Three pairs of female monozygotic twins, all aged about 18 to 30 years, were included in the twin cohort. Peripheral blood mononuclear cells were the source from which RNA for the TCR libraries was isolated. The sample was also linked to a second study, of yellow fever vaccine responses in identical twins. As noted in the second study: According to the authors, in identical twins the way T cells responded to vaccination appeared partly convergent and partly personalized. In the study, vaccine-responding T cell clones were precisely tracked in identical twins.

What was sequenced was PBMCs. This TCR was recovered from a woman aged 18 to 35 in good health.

In nucleotide form, the sequence is TGTGCCAGCAGCAAAGGTGGGAGGGCTTTGGGGTACGTC. It specifies CASSKGGRALGYV. The chain links TRBV21-1 with TRBJ2-7; the table's D gene call, TRBD2, was not cross checked with the DNA. TRBV21-1 is a pseudogene locus. There are 13 amino acids in the CDR3, from cysteine to valine inclusive. The kept DNA is CDR3 alone, 39 bases in frame from the first base.